Below are 30 T cell receptor beta chains sequenced from a single sample in a study of T-cell reconstitution after alpha-beta-depleted transplantation in children listed by TCRdb under 2016. Receptor amplification or capture employed PCR. The sequencer listed for this sample is Illumina HiSeq 2500. TCR library preparation used molecular barcoding, with unique molecular identifiers applied to normalize quantification of the TCRbeta repertoire. TCRdb trimmed the raw reads at Q25, called clones with MiXCR and kept productive beta chains. Rows merge per CDR3 protein into single entries with the most common DNA and genes. Recorded for this sample are around 440,000 distinct CDR3 sequences; 15% to 20% of them occurred a single time. Together, the top ten hold around 30% of the sample. This sample's treatment or condition label indicates: allogeneic hematopoietic cell transplantation with graft depleted of TCRalphabeta T cells and CD19 B cells.

The specimen comprised PBMCs, mostly from graft donor cells, sampled 360 days after TCRalphabeta/CD19-depleted stem cell transplant. Source of these receptors: a boy under two years old who had a stem cell transplant for Wiskott-Aldrich syndrome, so the T cells may come from the graft donor.

This clonotype was seen a handful of times. The CDR3 DNA reads as TGCGCCAGCAGCTTTGTGGTTCCGGGACTAGCGGGAGGGGTCAATGAGCAGTTCTTC. Amino acids: CASSFVVPGLAGGVNEQFF. The chain links TRBV5-1 to TRBJ2-1; 16 bases match TRBD2. Germline CDR1 is SGHRS and CDR2 is YFSETQ. J lost 6 bases, V lost 2 bases, and 11 bases had no gene match. The CDR3 extends over 19 amino acids.

This clonotype was detected only a few times. The chain combines TRBV5-1 with TRBJ1-6, with 10 bases aligning to TRBD1. In germline, CDR1 is SGHRS, CDR2 YFSETQ. With 5 bases clipped from V and 8 bases from J, the junction kept 13 bases outside the gene matches. The CDR3 is 17 residues long. The CDR3 spells CASRRAGQGFADSPLHF. In DNA, the CDR3 is TGCGCCAGCAGGCGTGCGGGACAGGGGTTTGCGGATTCACCCCTCCACTTT.

The table lists this clonotype with a few counts. V usage is TRBV12-3 or TRBV12-4 and J usage is TRBJ2-3; D may be TRBD1 or TRBD2 (5 bases each). The CDR3 totals 16 residues. V was clipped by 3 bases and J by 3 bases, with 16 bases between them. The DNA of the CDR3 is TGTGCCAGCAGTTTCAGTCCGGGACCGGGAACAGATACGCAGTATTTT. Translation: CASSFSPGPGTDTQYF.

This chain joins TRBV5-1 and TRBJ2-5; 8 nucleotides match TRBD1. The CDR3 length is 15 residues. Trimming at V came to 4 bases and at J to 5 bases, leaving 10 bases not matched to a gene. The germline V gene has CDR1 SGHRS and CDR2 YFSETQ. DNA for the CDR3: TGCGCCAGCAGCGCCCGGACAGGGAGTAGGGAGACCCAGTACTTC. This sequence encodes CASSARTGSRETQYF.

The chain links TRBV27 to TRBJ2-7, with D perhaps TRBD1 (6 bases). Trimming took off 6 bases at V and 2 bases at J, with 14 bases between the two ends. Germline lookup yields CDR1 MNHEY and CDR2 SMNVEV (reference sequence). The CDR3 runs 14 residues. DNA for the CDR3: TGTGCCAGCAGAAAAAGGGACACAGCCTACGAGCAGTACTTC. Translating it yields CASRKRDTAYEQYF.

The chain employs TRBV3-1 and TRBJ2-3, with 7 bases lining up with TRBD1. The CDR3 length is 17 residues. The J segment lost 4 bases and the V segment lost 0 bases, leaving 10 bases of the junction unmatched. Germline CDR1 LGHDT, CDR2 YNNKEL (reference sequence). In DNA form, the CDR3 reads TGTGCCAGCAGCCAAGACCGAGGGGACAGTTTTCCAGATACGCAGTATTTT. Translated, it gives CASSQDRGDSFPDTQYF.

In its sample, this clonotype was seen a few times. The rearrangement joins TRBV20-1 to TRBJ2-3, with 7 positions matching TRBD2. Trimming removed 0 bases from V and 7 bases from J; junction bases left unmatched: 7. Per germline, CDR1 DFQATT and CDR2 SNEGSKA (reference sequence). The CDR3 has 14 amino acids. CDR3 sequence reads: CSARDRRESNTQYF. The DNA for the CDR3 is TGCAGTGCTAGAGATCGGCGGGAGAGTAATACGCAGTATTTT.

This clonotype was observed many times. The J gene is TRBJ2-7, the V gene TRBV12-3 or TRBV12-4; a possible D gene is TRBD1 (6 bases). Trimming pared 9 bases from V and 6 bases from J, leaving 21 bases between. The CDR3 is 14 residues long. The CDR3 protein is CASTLREDRSEQYF. The CDR3 region has the DNA TGTGCCAGTACTCTCAGGGAAGACAGGTCCGAGCAGTACTTC.

This clonotype was counted between two and nine times. V and J are TRBV7-8 and TRBJ1-1; unclear D gene. This CDR3 contains 14 residues. Trimming shortened V by 5 bases and J by 2 bases, and 12 bases separated the two germline ends. From germline, CDR1 is SGHVS and CDR2 FQNEAQ. DNA of the CDR3: TGTGCCAGCAGCGGACGGACTGTTAACACTGAAGCTTTCTTT. This translates into CASSGRTVNTEAFF. Full variable domain (outside the CDR3, taken from reference TRBV7-8 and TRBJ1-1): GAGVSQSPRYKVAKRGQDVALRCDPISGHVSLFWYQQALGQGPEFLTYFQNEAQLDKSGLPSDRFFAERPEGSVSTLKIQRTQQEDSAVYLCASSGRTVNTEAFFGQGTRLTVV.

This clonotype has ten or more counts. The chain links TRBV6-5 to TRBJ2-7; no reliable D call. Trimming cost V 5 bases and J 2 bases, with 13 bases left between them. Germline assignment: CDR1 MNHEY and CDR2 SVGAGI. The CDR3 sequence is 14 residues long. CDR3 sequence: CASSTNWAPYEQYF. DNA of the CDR3: TGTGCCAGCAGTACAAATTGGGCCCCCTACGAGCAGTACTTC.

The chain has TRBV7-2 and TRBJ1-4; 7 bases agree with TRBD1. The CDR3 loop spans 14 amino acids. J was trimmed by 10 bases and V by 0 bases; bases with no gene match: 5. Per germline, CDR1 SGHTA and CDR2 FQGNSA. CDR3 coding DNA: TGTGCCAGCAGCTTAGCAGGGGGCGCAGGAAAACTGTTTTTT. It codes for CASSLAGGAGKLFF. Together with reference TRBV7-2 and TRBJ1-4, the CDR3 gives the full variable domain: GAGVSQSPSNKVTEKGKDVELRCDPISGHTALYWYRQSLGQGLEFLIYFQGNSAPDKSGLPSDRFSAERTGGSVSTLTIQRTQQEDSAVYLCASSLAGGAGKLFFGSGTQLSVL.

This clonotype was seen at least ten times. The chain links TRBV12-3 or TRBV12-4 to TRBJ2-7; D gene ambiguous. CDR3 length: 12 amino acids. The V end lost 6 bases, the J end lost 3 bases, and 9 bases lay between the germline ends. The CDR3 reads CASSPSIYEQYF. The CDR3 coding sequence is TGTGCCAGCAGCCCATCTATCTACGAGCAGTACTTC.

This clonotype has a handful of counts. The chain carries TRBV5-1 and TRBJ2-7; 9 bases align to TRBD1. Trimming took 3 bases from V and 2 from J; bases not matched to a gene: 6. The CDR3 consists of 15 residues. Germline assignment: CDR1 SGHRS and CDR2 YFSETQ. CDR3 in DNA: TGCGCCAGCAGCTCATCCGGGACAGGGACCTACGAGCAGTACTTC. This codes for CASSSSGTGTYEQYF.

The CDR3 loop reads CASRGSGAGEQFF. In DNA form, the CDR3 reads TGTGCCAGCAGGGGTAGCGGGGCGGGTGAGCAGTTCTTC. The V call is TRBV11-2, the J call TRBJ2-1; TRBD2 agrees at 8 bases. Germline V gene lookup returns CDR1 SGHAT and CDR2 FQNNGV. There are 13 residues in the CDR3. The V and J ends lost 6 bases and 9 bases, in that order; junction bases with no gene match: 7.

This clonotype has more than one count but fewer than ten. The CDR3 bases are TGCAGCTTTATAGCGGGAGTGACAGATACGCAGTATTTT. Translated: CSFIAGVTDTQYF. The gene calls are TRBV29-1 and TRBJ2-3; 9 bases fit TRBD2. The trim removed 8 bases at V and 3 bases at J, leaving 6 bases unmatched. CDR3 size: 13 residues. Germline CDR1 and CDR2: SQVTM and ANQGSEA.

The CDR3 here is CASSPAGGQVTDTQYF. The CDR3 nucleotides read TGTGCCAGCAGCCCAGCGGGGGGGCAAGTCACAGATACGCAGTATTTT. This chain joins TRBV5-4 and TRBJ2-3, with 10 bases identical to TRBD2. CDR1 and CDR2 (germline): SGHNT, YYREEE (reference sequence). CDR3 length equals 16 residues. J was trimmed by 2 bases and V by 4 bases; bases with no gene match: 7. Supplemented by reference TRBV5-4 and TRBJ2-3, the full variable domain reads ETGVTQSPTHLIKTRGQQVTLRCSSQSGHNTVSWYQQALGQGPQFIFQYYREEENGRGNFPPRFSGLQFPNYSSELNVNALELDDSALYLCASSPAGGQVTDTQYFGPGTRLTVL.

Only a few counts were recorded for this clonotype. The J gene is TRBJ2-5, the V gene TRBV25-1, with 7 nucleotides matching TRBD2. This CDR3 has 13 residues. CDR1 is MGHDK, CDR2 SYGVNS, per germline. V dropped 7 bases and J dropped 5; count of bases not matched to a gene: 7. CDR3 nucleotide sequence: TGTGCCAGCATGCGGGGGTCAGGGGAGACCCAGTACTTC. Translation: CASMRGSGETQYF.

This clonotype was picked up a small number of times. J is TRBJ2-1 and V is TRBV5-4; 10 positions agree with TRBD2. The V gene's germline CDR1 is SGHNT and CDR2 YYREEE (reference sequence). The CDR3 length is 15 residues. V lost 6 bases and J lost 4; bases outside the gene matches: 7. This CDR3 is CASKALAGKYNEQFF. CDR3 sequence (DNA): TGTGCCAGCAAGGCACTAGCGGGAAAATACAATGAGCAGTTCTTC.

This clonotype was found a few times. This chain joins TRBV29-1 and TRBJ2-2, with D perhaps matching TRBD2 (6 bases). V lost 7 bases, J lost 0 bases, and 9 bases lay in between. The CDR3 totals 13 residues. The germline gives CDR1 SQVTM, CDR2 ANQGSEA. The CDR3 bases are TGCAGCGCTAGGAGGGCGAACACCGGGGAGCTGTTTTTT. Amino acids: CSARRANTGELFF.

This clonotype has only a few counts. The chain combines TRBV18 with TRBJ2-7, with 7 bases lining up with TRBD2. CDR1 is KGHSH and CDR2 is LQKENI in the germline V gene. This CDR3 is built from 15 residues. V gave up 2 bases and J gave up 5 bases; unmatched junction bases: 9. The chain's CDR3 is CASSPYISAGDEQYF. CDR3 nucleotides: TGTGCCAGCTCACCATATATTTCCGCGGGGGACGAGCAGTACTTC.

This chain uses TRBV9 with TRBJ2-5; no clear D gene. V dropped 3 bases and J dropped 3 bases, with 9 bases sitting between them. Germline V CDR1 and CDR2: SGDLS, YYNGEE. The CDR3 is 13 residues long. The CDR3 spells CASSAGVKETQYF. The CDR3 DNA reads as TGTGCCAGCAGCGCCGGTGTTAAAGAGACCCAGTACTTC.

This clonotype was recorded at least ten times. V gene TRBV7-2 combines with J gene TRBJ2-3; D not resolved. The germline gives CDR1 SGHTA, CDR2 FQGNSA. The CDR3 extends over 15 amino acids. V was clipped by 0 bases and J by 0 bases, with 7 bases between them. This CDR3 reads CASSLAGISTDTQYF. DNA of the CDR3: TGTGCCAGCAGCTTAGCGGGGATAAGCACAGATACGCAGTATTTT. The whole variable domain, remainder taken from reference TRBV7-2 and TRBJ2-3, is GAGVSQSPSNKVTEKGKDVELRCDPISGHTALYWYRQSLGQGLEFLIYFQGNSAPDKSGLPSDRFSAERTGGSVSTLTIQRTQQEDSAVYLCASSLAGISTDTQYFGPGTRLTVL.

The chain has TRBV6-2 or TRBV6-3 and TRBJ2-7, with 10 bases fitting TRBD2. In germline, CDR1 is MNHEY, CDR2 SVGEGT. This CDR3 contains 15 residues. V trimming: 7 bases; J trimming: 7 bases; junction bases outside the gene matches: 13. The CDR3 DNA follows: TGTGCCAGCACCCAAACGGTTCTAGCGGGAGTTGAGCAGTACTTC. Amino acid sequence: CASTQTVLAGVEQYF.

The chain recombines TRBV2 with TRBJ2-5; 8 nucleotides agree with TRBD1. Trimming took 1 base from V and 2 from J; bases not matched to a gene: 0. The germline CDR1 and CDR2 sequences are SNHLY and FYNNEI. The CDR3 length is 14 residues. CDR3 bases: TGTGCCAGCAGTGAAGGGGACAGGCAAGAGACCCAGTACTTC. This translates into CASSEGDRQETQYF.

For the CDR3, the DNA is TGTGCCAGCAGCCATAAACCGTTGAACACTGAAGCTTTCTTT. Its translation: CASSHKPLNTEAFF. This chain connects TRBV14 to TRBJ1-1; no reliable D call. The ends were cut back, 3 bases at V and 0 bases at J, with 8 bases in the middle. Germline CDR1 and CDR2: SGHDN and FVKESK. The CDR3 covers 14 residues.

This clonotype was observed a few times. V usage is TRBV7-9 and J usage is TRBJ2-7, with D tentatively TRBD1 (6 bases). The CDR3 is 14 amino acids. Looked up from germline, CDR1 is SEHNR and CDR2 is FQNEAQ (reference sequence). V lost 5 bases and J 0 bases, leaving 11 bases between the germline ends. The CDR3 region has the DNA TGTGCCAGCAGCCCCTACAGGGACTCCTACGAGCAGTACTTC. Its protein product is CASSPYRDSYEQYF.

The J gene is TRBJ2-5, the V gene TRBV12-3 or TRBV12-4; 8 nucleotides align to TRBD1. The CDR3 is 15 residues long. Trimming removed 5 bases from V and 4 bases from J; junction bases left unmatched: 9. The CDR3 region is CASSQRQGLGETQYF. The CDR3 nucleotides read TGTGCCAGCAGTCAACGACAGGGGTTGGGAGAGACCCAGTACTTC.

This clonotype was detected a few times. The gene calls are TRBV7-6 and TRBJ2-1, with 8 positions matching TRBD2. CDR3 size: 14 residues. Germline V gives CDR1 SGHVS, CDR2 FNYEAQ. V dropped 1 base and J dropped 10; count of bases not matched to a gene: 6. CDR3 region: CASSLGAGVDEQFF. The CDR3 region has the DNA TGTGCCAGCAGCTTAGGAGCGGGAGTAGACGAGCAGTTCTTC.

This clonotype was recorded at least ten times. This chain joins TRBV12-3 or TRBV12-4 and TRBJ1-5; TRBD1 might be the D (5 bases). The V end lost 6 bases, the J end lost 7 bases, and 10 bases lay between the germline ends. The CDR3 runs 12 residues. The CDR3 spells CASSQGGQPQHF. As DNA, the CDR3 is TGTGCCAGCAGCCAGGGAGGGCAGCCCCAGCATTTT.

In this sample, this clonotype turned up many times. The chain uses TRBV7-8 and TRBJ2-1; TRBD1 is a possible D gene (5 bases). Germline loops: CDR1 SGHVS, CDR2 FQNEAQ. With 5 bases removed from V and 7 bases from J, the gap between germline ends came to 18 bases. The length of the CDR3 is 15 residues. CDR3 nucleotides: TGTGCCAGCAGCGTAGAGGCAGGGTTGTGGAATGAGCAGTTCTTC. It is translated as CASSVEAGLWNEQFF. Together with reference TRBV7-8 and TRBJ2-1, the CDR3 gives the full variable domain: GAGVSQSPRYKVAKRGQDVALRCDPISGHVSLFWYQQALGQGPEFLTYFQNEAQLDKSGLPSDRFFAERPEGSVSTLKIQRTQQEDSAVYLCASSVEAGLWNEQFFGPGTRLTVL.